The 29 T cell receptor beta chains presented below share a single source sample, sequenced in a study of T cells in Graves' hyperthyroidism and ophthalmopathy. RNA transcripts served as the template for amplifying TCR beta CDR3 regions. TCR CDR3 underwent first-round RT-PCR with the HTBI primer set. TCRdb ran MiXCR on the multiplex PCR reads and lists one entry per CDR3 protein. The profile covers 500,000 to 600,000 distinct CDR3 sequences, with approximately 15% appearing a single time and more than 15% taken by the ten largest. The specimen sequenced was blood. Every receptor here comes from a woman aged 18-29 years with Graves' hyperthyroidism.

This chain uses TRBV4-3 with TRBJ1-1, with a tentative D call TRBD1 (5 bases). CDR3 length: 13 amino acids. Between the trimmed V and J ends, which lost 0 bases and 10 bases, there was a span of 12 bases. Germline V gene lookup returns CDR1 LGHNA and CDR2 YSLEER. The DNA for the CDR3 is TGCGCCAGCAGCCAAGATGGGAGGGGCAGAGCTTTCTTT. Its protein is CASSQDGRGRAFF.

The table lists this clonotype with many counts. The chain has TRBV5-1 and TRBJ1-1; 8 bases match TRBD1. V trimming: 3 bases; J trimming: 7 bases; junction bases outside the gene matches: 8. From germline, CDR1 is SGHRS and CDR2 YFSETQ. CDR3 length: 14 amino acids. CDR3 nucleotide sequence: TGCGCCAGCAGCTGGACAGGGAGGAGCCTTGAAGCTTTCTTT. As protein: CASSWTGRSLEAFF.

This clonotype was seen ten or more times. The chain is built from TRBV5-1 and TRBJ1-5; 9 nucleotides match TRBD1. V was clipped by 4 bases and J by 2 bases; unmatched bases: 4. Germline CDR1 and CDR2: SGHRS and YFSETQ. CDR3 length equals 15 residues. CDR3 nucleotides: TGCGCCAGCAGCCGGACAGGGGCAGGCAATCAGCCCCAGCATTTT. As protein: CASSRTGAGNQPQHF.

The V gene is TRBV6-5, the J gene TRBJ2-2; no firm D call. Looked up from germline, CDR1 is MNHEY and CDR2 is SVGAGI. There are 12 residues in the CDR3. The V gene lost 2 bases and the J gene lost 7 bases, with 5 bases spanning the gap. CDR3 nucleotide sequence: TGTGCCAGCAGTTACCTGGACGGGGAGCTGTTTTTT. Translation: CASSYLDGELFF.

This clonotype was detected only a few times. The V call is TRBV28, the J call TRBJ2-5; maybe TRBD2 (7 bases). Trimming stripped 2 bases from V and 4 bases from J, with 11 bases between. Germline V gene lookup returns CDR1 MDHEN and CDR2 SYDVKM. The CDR3 has 14 residues. CDR3 nucleotides: TGTGCCAGCAGTTTAGGGGGGGCCATAGAGACCCAGTACTTC. Residues: CASSLGGAIETQYF.

This rearrangement joins TRBV29-1 to TRBJ1-5, with TRBD1 matching over 7 bases. CDR1 and CDR2 (germline): SQVTM, ANQGSEA. With 5 bases clipped from V and 7 bases from J, the junction kept 8 bases outside the gene matches. The CDR3 consists of 13 residues. The DNA of the CDR3 is TGCAGCGTTACACTACAGGGGCAACAGCCCCAGCATTTT. It encodes CSVTLQGQQPQHF.

The rearrangement links TRBV3-1 to TRBJ1-6, with 8 bases lining up with TRBD1. This CDR3 has 17 amino acids. From germline, CDR1 is LGHDT and CDR2 YNNKEL (reference sequence). After removal of 5 bases from V and 3 bases from J, the junction contained 9 bases not matched to a gene. Written as DNA, the CDR3 is TGTGCCAGCAGCTTTCGGACAGGGATGGACTATAATTCACCCCTCCACTTT. This gives the protein CASSFRTGMDYNSPLHF.

This clonotype appeared many times. The CDR3 is CASSLWDNEQFF. The CDR3 region has the DNA TGTGCCAGCAGTTTATGGGACAATGAGCAGTTCTTC. The rearrangement uses TRBV28 and TRBJ2-1; no definite D call. This CDR3 has 12 amino acids. The V end was cut by 0 bases, the J end by 5 bases, with 2 bases between. CDR1 and CDR2 (germline): MDHEN, SYDVKM. The full variable domain, in which reference TRBV28 and TRBJ2-1 provide the parts outside the CDR3, is DVKVTQSSRYLVKRTGEKVFLECVQDMDHENMFWYRQDPGLGLRLIYFSYDVKMKEKGDIPEGYSVSREKKERFSLILESASTNQTSMYLCASSLWDNEQFFGPGTRLTVL.

This rearrangement joins TRBV7-9 to TRBJ1-2, with TRBD1 as a possible D gene (5 bases). Per germline, CDR1 SEHNR and CDR2 FQNEAQ (reference sequence). V was shortened by 4 bases and J by 6 bases, with 27 bases between the two germline ends. The CDR3 length is 18 residues. CDR3 residues: CASSSRAETVKKFNGYTF. The CDR3 DNA is TGTGCCAGCAGCTCCCGGGCGGAGACAGTAAAAAAATTCAATGGCTACACCTTC.

This clonotype showed up just a few times. The chain couples TRBV5-1 to TRBJ2-7, with D perhaps matching TRBD1 (5 bases). V was shortened by 2 bases and J by 2 bases, with 14 bases between the two germline ends. The CDR3 runs 15 residues. CDR1 is SGHRS and CDR2 is YFSETQ in the germline V gene. CDR3 protein: CASSFGPLGPYEQYF. The CDR3 DNA is TGCGCCAGCAGCTTTGGCCCCCTGGGGCCCTACGAGCAGTACTTC.

A few counts support this clonotype. The rearrangement uses TRBV10-3 and TRBJ1-3, with D unresolved. This CDR3 contains 15 residues. Trimming removed 4 bases at V and 4 bases at J, with 14 bases between. Germline CDR1 ENHRY, CDR2 SYGVKD. CDR3 sequence (DNA): TGTGCCATCAGTGGCTCGGCGATTGGGGGAAACACCATATATTTT. Translation gives CAISGSAIGGNTIYF.

In this sample, this clonotype turned up a few times. The chain carries TRBV18 and TRBJ1-4; 9 nucleotides match TRBD1. CDR3 length: 15 residues. V shed 6 bases, J shed 4 bases, and the junction held 6 bases outside the gene matches. CDR1 KGHSH and CDR2 LQKENI come from the germline V gene. The CDR3 is CASSQGQGYNEKLFF. The CDR3 DNA follows: TGTGCCAGCTCCCAGGGACAGGGATATAATGAAAAACTGTTTTTT.

In this sample, this clonotype turned up a few times. The chain couples TRBV27 to TRBJ1-5, with D perhaps TRBD1 (5 bases). Deletions cut 5 bases from V and 3 bases from J, with 11 bases between. In germline, CDR1 is MNHEY, CDR2 SMNVEV (reference sequence). The CDR3 spans 14 residues. The chain's CDR3 is CASSPRQYNQPQHF. Written as DNA, the CDR3 is TGTGCCAGCAGTCCACGACAGTACAATCAGCCCCAGCATTTT.

The chain joins TRBV6-2 or TRBV6-3 to TRBJ1-2; D unclear. The germline gives CDR1 MNHEY, CDR2 SVGEGT. The V gene lost 4 bases and the J gene lost 4 bases, with 7 bases spanning the gap. The CDR3 totals 12 residues. The CDR3 region is CASSFSTYGYTF. CDR3 bases: TGTGCCAGCAGTTTCTCGACCTATGGCTACACCTTC.

The chain is built from TRBV15 and TRBJ1-2, with D possibly TRBD1 on 5 matching bases. Trimming removed 3 bases at V and 4 bases at J, with 21 bases between. The CDR3 consists of 17 residues. Germline V gene lookup returns CDR1 LNHNV and CDR2 YYDKDF (reference sequence). This chain's CDR3 is CATSRGFRGRTTYGYTF. In DNA, the CDR3 is TGTGCCACCAGCAGGGGGTTTAGGGGACGGACGACCTATGGCTACACCTTC.

As DNA, the CDR3 is TGCAGTGCTAGAGAACTAGCGGGGGGACCCTACGAGCAGTACTTC. The encoded protein is CSARELAGGPYEQYF. The V call is TRBV20-1, the J call TRBJ2-7, with TRBD2 matching 12 bases. CDR1 DFQATT and CDR2 SNEGSKA come from the germline V gene (reference sequence). V lost 0 bases and J lost 2; bases outside the gene matches: 2. The CDR3 length is 15 residues.

Many counts were recorded for this clonotype. This chain connects TRBV7-9 to TRBJ1-1; a weak D match, TRBD1 (5 bases). With 6 bases removed from V and 1 base from J, the gap between germline ends came to 12 bases. This CDR3 comprises 14 residues. CDR1 SEHNR and CDR2 FQNEAQ come from the germline V gene (reference sequence). The CDR3 nucleotides read TGTGCCAGCAGGGCAGGGAGAAAGAACACTGAAGCTTTCTTT. Translating gives CASRAGRKNTEAFF. Looking up the rest from reference TRBV7-9 and TRBJ1-1 gives the full variable domain: DTGVSQNPRHKITKRGQNVTFRCDPISEHNRLYWYRQTLGQGPEFLTYFQNEAQLEKSRLLSDRFSAERPKGSFSTLEIQRTEQGDSAMYLCASRAGRKNTEAFFGQGTRLTVV.

Note on this clonotype: No DNA is shown, since the ends of the CDR3 on it are uncertain; the CDR3 is the one TCRdb lists. The rearrangement joins TRBV12-3 or TRBV12-4 to TRBJ1-3; the table's D gene call, TRBD1, was not cross checked with the DNA. The CDR3 sequence runs 16 residues, both termini included. The CDR3 is CANSLGQGHFGNTIYF.

At least ten counts were recorded for this clonotype. The V and J genes are TRBV3-1 and TRBJ2-1; D possibly matches TRBD1 or TRBD2 (5 bases each). The V and J ends lost 2 bases and 2 bases respectively, with 7 bases between them. The CDR3 spans 14 residues. Germline-derived CDR1 and CDR2 are LGHDT and YNNKEL (reference sequence). CDR3 DNA: TGTGCCAGCAGCCAATGGGGGACCTACAATGAGCAGTTCTTC. Its translation is CASSQWGTYNEQFF.

This clonotype was found many times. The chain has TRBV7-2 and TRBJ2-1; TRBD2 matches 10 bases. Per germline, CDR1 SGHTA and CDR2 FQGNSA. CDR3 length equals 15 residues. J lost 4 bases, V lost 4 bases, and 4 bases had no gene match. The CDR3 DNA is TGTGCCAGCAGCTCGATAGCGGGGGGTTACAATGAGCAGTTCTTC. Translation: CASSSIAGGYNEQFF.

The V gene is TRBV7-2, the J gene TRBJ2-7; tentatively, D is TRBD2 (7 bases). The V gene's germline CDR1 is SGHTA and CDR2 FQGNSA. The CDR3 has 17 residues. The germline V and J ends were trimmed by 3 bases and 3 bases, with 21 bases remaining between them. The CDR3 nucleotides read TGTGCCAGCAGCTTGGATATCCGGCGGGAGACAGGCTACGAGCAGTACTTC. It yields the protein CASSLDIRRETGYEQYF.

At least ten counts were recorded for this clonotype. The chain is built from TRBV30 and TRBJ1-1; tentatively, D is TRBD1 (5 bases). Deletions cut 0 bases from V and 3 bases from J, with 8 bases between. The CDR3 runs 13 residues. Germline V gene lookup returns CDR1 GTSNPN and CDR2 SVGIG (reference sequence). The CDR3, as DNA: TGTGCCTGGAGTGTAGGGGTAGACACTGAAGCTTTCTTT. Residues: CAWSVGVDTEAFF.

This clonotype appeared many times. V and J are TRBV6-1 and TRBJ2-3; D is undetermined. Germline V gene data show CDR1 as MNHNS and CDR2 as SASEGT. The V end was cut by 0 bases, the J end by 1 base, with 8 bases between. CDR3 length: 15 residues. Here the CDR3 DNA reads TGTGCCAGCAGTGAAGCGGGCTATGGCACAGATACGCAGTATTTT. It specifies CASSEAGYGTDTQYF.

The gene calls are TRBV5-1 and TRBJ1-5; D not resolved. The CDR3 extends over 15 amino acids. V lost 0 bases, J lost 4 bases, and 11 bases lay in between. Per germline, CDR1 SGHRS and CDR2 YFSETQ. In DNA, the CDR3 is TGCGCCAGCAGCTTGGTTGGAGGAGATAATCAGCCCCAGCATTTT. Protein: CASSLVGGDNQPQHF.

This clonotype occurred a few times. Mismatch with germline at one junction end may stem from a read error. The chain combines TRBV5-4 with TRBJ2-5; D is uncertain. The CDR3 covers 14 residues. Germline V CDR1 and CDR2: SGHNT, YYREEE (reference sequence). As DNA, the CDR3 is TGTGCCAGCAGCTTGTCACAGAGCCAAGAGACCCAGCACTTC. Its protein product is CASSLSQSQETQHF.

This clonotype was observed at least ten times. This chain uses TRBV5-4 with TRBJ2-2; 7 bases line up with TRBD2. The CDR3 is 15 amino acids. Germline CDR1 and CDR2: SGHNT and YYREEE (reference sequence). Germline trimming cut 2 bases from V and 4 bases from J; bases unmatched to any gene: 5. CDR3 loop: CASSLRGVGTGELFF. The CDR3 bases are TGTGCCAGCAGCTTACGGGGGGTCGGCACCGGGGAGCTGTTTTTT.

This clonotype was detected only a few times. The rearrangement uses TRBV5-4 and TRBJ2-1; TRBD2 aligns across 9 bases. Germline lookup yields CDR1 SGHNT and CDR2 YYREEE (reference sequence). The J segment lost 7 bases and the V segment lost 7 bases, leaving 3 bases of the junction unmatched. The CDR3 length is 12 residues. The chain's CDR3 is CASASGTNEQFF. In DNA form, the CDR3 reads TGTGCCAGCGCTAGCGGGACGAATGAGCAGTTCTTC.

Concerning this clonotype: Sequence at one end of the junction differs from germline and may be a read error. V and J are TRBV29-1 and TRBJ1-6; D is uncertain. The CDR3 has 13 amino acids. Germline V gives CDR1 SQVTM, CDR2 ANQGSEA. This chain's CDR3 is CSVEVSDNSLLHF. The CDR3 bases are TGCAGCGTTGAAGTATCAGATAATTCACTCCTCCACTTT.

This clonotype was counted at least ten times. The CDR3 here is CASRLSTNYGYTF. In DNA, the CDR3 is TGTGCCAGCAGACTATCGACCAACTATGGCTACACCTTC. V gene TRBV12-3 or TRBV12-4 combines with J gene TRBJ1-2; no clear D gene. V lost 6 bases to trimming and J lost 2 bases, with 10 bases between them. CDR3 length: 13 amino acids.